This TCR beta chain appears in the sequencing data of a study of cytomegalovirus exposure and HLA in healthy donors. This PCR relied on a set of 60 Vbeta primers and 13 Jbeta primers. The protocol was immunoSEQ multiplex PCR, while the TCRdb copy is restricted to in-frame clones and leaves out a portion. The sample yields around 200,000 clones, under 85% seen once. Points on this clone: Antigen specificity is unknown.

Germline CDR1 reads SGHTA; CDR2 reads FQGTGA. Germline trimming cut 1 base from V and 8 bases from J; bases unmatched to any gene: 6. This CDR3 comprises 14 residues. General study findings and limits: In a later analysis, a missense DCLRE1C variant was linked to TCR beta V- and J-gene trimming. The later analysis indicated that the majority of CMV-associated TCR beta chains appeared HLA-restricted.

This clonotype originated in a female donor in good health and CMV-seronegative. The rearrangement uses TRBV7-3 and TRBJ1-2; 8 nucleotides line up with TRBD1. Sample: PBMCs. CDR3 amino acids: CASSLRTGSAGYTF. The CDR3 bases are TGTGCCAGCAGCTTAAGGACAGGGAGCGCGGGCTACACCTTC. Full variable domain (rest looked up from reference TRBV7-3 and TRBJ1-2): GAGVSQTPSNKVTEKGKYVELRCDPISGHTALYWYRQSLGQGPEFLIYFQGTGAADDSGLPNDRFFAVRPEGSVSTLKIQRTERGDSAVYLCASSLRTGSAGYTFGSGTRLTVV.